This T cell receptor (beta chain) was identified in a study of shared clonotypes between healthy human individuals. Whole-study context: A couple of women and three men aged 18 to 49 made up the donors. There were three CD4 naive, three CD4 memory, two CD8 naive and one CD8 memory plates per donor. Study observations and caveats: Incomplete sequencing of sorted subsets was indicated by rarefaction despite large depth. The study found lower generation probabilities in non-shared clonotypes than in those shared by all four donors.

This CDR3 comprises 21 residues. V shed 11 bases, J shed 0 bases, and the junction held 27 bases outside the gene matches. CDR1 is SGHTA, CDR2 FQGTGA, per germline. Concerning this clone itself: The antigen is unknown.

The assay was immunoSEQ multiplex PCR, and TCRdb's table has in-frame clones only and misses some. The table includes 850,000 to 1,200,000 clones, about three quarters detected once. The chain combines TRBV7-3 with TRBJ2-3, with TRBD2 matching 9 bases. The clonotype comes from a man aged 18 to 30 in good health. Sequencing was done on a sample of memory CD4+ T cells sorted from blood. The subset was: CD45RA-negative fraction. The CDR3 region has the DNA TGTGCCTCCCCCCCAAAGGGCGGGGGGGCGCTACTCACCCCGAGCACAGATACGCAGTATTTT. It codes for CASPPKGGGALLTPSTDTQYF.